This TCR beta chain was observed in a study of T-cell memory formation after mild COVID-19. V dropped 2 bases and J dropped 2 bases, with 5 bases sitting between them. The CDR3 runs to 13 residues. Germline loops: CDR1 SGHKS, CDR2 YYEKEE (reference sequence). Using its own MiXCR run on the 5' RACE reads, TCRdb lists one record per CDR3 protein. The table records under 350,000 distinct CDR3 sequences, 15% to 20% of them present only once. This receptor was taken from a man between 18 and 35 years old who had mild COVID-19 (a few samples of this study predate the infection). Cell type and time point are not known. The sample was PBMCs or a T cell subset sorted from them (not recorded which). J is TRBJ2-1 and V is TRBV5-5; D not resolved. The CDR3 region has the DNA TGTGCCAGCAGCTTCTTTGCCTACAATGAGCAGTTCTTC. Protein product: CASSFFAYNEQFF.